This T cell receptor (beta chain) is from a study of T-cell memory formation after mild COVID-19. Study-wide points: Contracting CD4+ clones were located mainly in CM and EM, and CD8+ clones in EMRA.

Points on this clonotype: Antigen unknown.

The CDR3 length is 17 residues. Per the germline V gene, CDR1 is MDHEN and CDR2 is SYDVKM. Germline trimming cut 2 bases from V and 6 bases from J; bases unmatched to any gene: 14. TCRdb itself ran the 5' RACE reads through MiXCR, one entry per CDR3 protein. The sample holds roughly 100,000 distinct CDR3 sequences, roughly an eighth seen once. V is TRBV28 and J is TRBJ1-2, with 8 nucleotides matching TRBD1. This TCR was recovered from an adult woman who had mild COVID-19 (a few samples of this study predate the infection). Cell type and time point are not known. Sequencing used PBMCs or a T cell subset sorted from them (not recorded which). The CDR3 nucleotides read TGTGCCAGCAGTTTACCGGACAGGGAGTTTAGTGAAGATGGCTACACCTTC. It codes for CASSLPDREFSEDGYTF.